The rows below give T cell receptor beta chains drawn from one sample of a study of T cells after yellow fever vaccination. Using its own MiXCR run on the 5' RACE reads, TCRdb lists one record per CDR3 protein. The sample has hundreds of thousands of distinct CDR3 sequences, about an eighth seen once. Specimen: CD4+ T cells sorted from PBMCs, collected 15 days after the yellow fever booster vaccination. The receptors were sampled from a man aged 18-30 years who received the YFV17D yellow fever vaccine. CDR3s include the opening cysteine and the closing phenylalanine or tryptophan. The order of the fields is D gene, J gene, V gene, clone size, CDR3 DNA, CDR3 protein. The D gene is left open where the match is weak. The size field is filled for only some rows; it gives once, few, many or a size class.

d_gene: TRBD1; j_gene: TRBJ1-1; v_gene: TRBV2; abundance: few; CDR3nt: TGTGCCAGCATTAGATACACAGGGGGCGATCGGGCTTTCTTT; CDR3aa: CASIRYTGGDRAFF
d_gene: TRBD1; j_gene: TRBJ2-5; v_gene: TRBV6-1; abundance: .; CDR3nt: TGTGCCACGGACAGGGTTTCGGAGACCCAGTACTTC; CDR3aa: CATDRVSETQYF
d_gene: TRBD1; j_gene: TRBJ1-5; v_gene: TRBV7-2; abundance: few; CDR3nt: TGTGCCAGCAGCAGAAAAGGGGGCTCTAGCAATCAGCCCCAGCATTTT; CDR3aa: CASSRKGGSSNQPQHF
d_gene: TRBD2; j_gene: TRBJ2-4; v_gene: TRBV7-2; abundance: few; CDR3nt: TGTGCCAGCAGCTTAGTTAGCGGGGGTCGTAACATTCAGTACTTC; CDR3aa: CASSLVSGGRNIQYF
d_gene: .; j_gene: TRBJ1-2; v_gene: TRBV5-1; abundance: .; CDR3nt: TGCGCCAGCAGCTTGGCCAGGGCGTCCCAGGGAGATGGCTACACCTTC; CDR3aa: CASSLARASQGDGYTF
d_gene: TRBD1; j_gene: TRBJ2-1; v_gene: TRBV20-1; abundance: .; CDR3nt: TGCAGTGCTACTTGGACAGGGGGGGATGAGCAGTTCTTC; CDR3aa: CSATWTGGDEQFF
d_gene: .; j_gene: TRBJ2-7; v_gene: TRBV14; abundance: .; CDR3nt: TGTGCCATCTCCGTGGGGGCGGTCTACGAGCAGTACTTC; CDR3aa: CAISVGAVYEQYF
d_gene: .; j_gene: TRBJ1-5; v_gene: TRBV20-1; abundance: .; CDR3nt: TGCAGTGCGGGGGCTCAGCCCCAGCATTTT; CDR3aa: CSAGAQPQHF
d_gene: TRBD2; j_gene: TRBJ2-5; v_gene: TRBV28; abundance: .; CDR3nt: TGTGCCAGCGGCCCGACTAGCGCTTTAGGGACCCAGTACTTC; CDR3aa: CASGPTSALGTQYF
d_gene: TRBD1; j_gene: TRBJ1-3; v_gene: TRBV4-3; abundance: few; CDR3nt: TGCGCCAGCAGCCAAGACCCCGGGACAGGGGTAGGATACACCATATATTTT; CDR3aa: CASSQDPGTGVGYTIYF
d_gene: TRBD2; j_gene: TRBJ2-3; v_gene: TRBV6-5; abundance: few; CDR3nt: TGTGCCAGCAGTTACTCTAGAACTAGCGGGAGCACAGATACGCAGTATTTT; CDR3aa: CASSYSRTSGSTDTQYF
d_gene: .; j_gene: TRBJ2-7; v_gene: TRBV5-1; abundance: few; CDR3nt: TGCGCCAGCAGCTTGTCCAGGACCCAGGGCGAGCAGTACTTC; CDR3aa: CASSLSRTQGEQYF
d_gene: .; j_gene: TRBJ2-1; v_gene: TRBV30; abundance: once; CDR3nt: TGTGCCTGGAGTGTCAAGGGTGCGGGAAAGCAGTTCTTC; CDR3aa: CAWSVKGAGKQFF
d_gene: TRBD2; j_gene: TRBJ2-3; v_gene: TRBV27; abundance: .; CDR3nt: TGTGCCAGCAGTTCCGGACTAGCGGGGGTCTGGGGTACGCAGTATTTT; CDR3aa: CASSSGLAGVWGTQYF
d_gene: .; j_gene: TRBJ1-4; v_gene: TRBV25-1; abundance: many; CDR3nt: TGTGCCAGCAGTGAATTTGCCCAACTGTTTTTT; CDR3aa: CASSEFAQLFF
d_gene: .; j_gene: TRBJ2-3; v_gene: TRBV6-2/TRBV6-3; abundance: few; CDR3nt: TGTGCCAGCAGCCTCGAAGGGGCGGGGGCGGACTTCACAGATACGCAGTATTTT; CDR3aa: CASSLEGAGADFTDTQYF
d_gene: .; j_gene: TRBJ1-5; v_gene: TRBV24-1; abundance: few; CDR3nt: TGTGCCACCGGTCGGAAAAATCAGCCCCAGCATTTT; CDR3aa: CATGRKNQPQHF
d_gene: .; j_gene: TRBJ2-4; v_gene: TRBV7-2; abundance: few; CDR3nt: TGTGCCAGCAGCTTAGTCTTGGGCATTCAGTACTTC; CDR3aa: CASSLVLGIQYF
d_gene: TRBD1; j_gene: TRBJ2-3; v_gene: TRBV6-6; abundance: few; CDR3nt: TGTGCCAGCAGTCGCGCCGGGACAGGGAGCACAGATACGCAGTATTTT; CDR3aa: CASSRAGTGSTDTQYF
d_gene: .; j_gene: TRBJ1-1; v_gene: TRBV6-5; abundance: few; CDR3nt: TGTGCCAGCAGTCTTTACGTGGGCACTGAAGCTTTCTTT; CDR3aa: CASSLYVGTEAFF
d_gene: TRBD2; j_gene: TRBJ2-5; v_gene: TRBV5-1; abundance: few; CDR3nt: TGCGCCAGCAGCTCAGGGACTAGCGGGGGGGGTTATCAGACCCAGTACTTC; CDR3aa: CASSSGTSGGGYQTQYF
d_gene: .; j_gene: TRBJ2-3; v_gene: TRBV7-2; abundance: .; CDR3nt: TGTGCCAGCAGTATGGCTGGAGATACGCAGTATTTT; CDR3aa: CASSMAGDTQYF
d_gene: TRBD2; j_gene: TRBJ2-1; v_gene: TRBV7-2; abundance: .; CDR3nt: TGTGCCAGCAGCCCGCGGGGGACTTCCTACAATGAGCAGTTCTTC; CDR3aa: CASSPRGTSYNEQFF
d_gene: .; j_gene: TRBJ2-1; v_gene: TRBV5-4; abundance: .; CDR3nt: TGTGCCAGCAGCTTGGGTCCGGTGGCCCCCAATAAGCAGTTCTTC; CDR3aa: CASSLGPVAPNKQFF
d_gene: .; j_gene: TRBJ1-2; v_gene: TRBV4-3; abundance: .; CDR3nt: TGCGCCAGCAGCCAAGAAAGGCGACAGATCTTCTATGGCTACACCTTC; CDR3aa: CASSQERRQIFYGYTF
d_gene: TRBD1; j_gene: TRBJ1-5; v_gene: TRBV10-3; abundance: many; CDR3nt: TGTGCCATCAGTGCGCGGGGACAGAGCAATCAGCCCCAGCATTTT; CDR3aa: CAISARGQSNQPQHF
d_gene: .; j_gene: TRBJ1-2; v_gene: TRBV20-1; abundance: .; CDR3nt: TGCAGTGCCCCGCAGGGGAGCTATGGCTACACCTTC; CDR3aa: CSAPQGSYGYTF
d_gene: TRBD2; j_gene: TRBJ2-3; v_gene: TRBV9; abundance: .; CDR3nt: TGTGCCAGCAGCGTAGCGGCTAGCGGGGCGAAAGATACGCAGTATTTT; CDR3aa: CASSVAASGAKDTQYF
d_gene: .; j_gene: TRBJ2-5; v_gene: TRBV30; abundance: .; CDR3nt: TGTGCCTGGAGTTCGGGACTGATAGAGACCCAGTACTTC; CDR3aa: CAWSSGLIETQYF
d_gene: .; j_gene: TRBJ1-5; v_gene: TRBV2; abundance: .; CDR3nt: TGTGCCAGCAGGCTAGACGGAGATTATCAGCCCCAGCATTTT; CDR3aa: CASRLDGDYQPQHF
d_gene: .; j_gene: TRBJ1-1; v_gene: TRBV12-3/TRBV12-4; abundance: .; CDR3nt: TGTGCCAGCAGTTTCGGACCGCCAGGAACTGAAGCTTTCTTT; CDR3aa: CASSFGPPGTEAFF
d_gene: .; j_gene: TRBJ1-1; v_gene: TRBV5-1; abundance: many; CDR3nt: TGCGCCAGCAGCTTGGTTCGGGGAATGAACACTGAAGCTTTCTTT; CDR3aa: CASSLVRGMNTEAFF
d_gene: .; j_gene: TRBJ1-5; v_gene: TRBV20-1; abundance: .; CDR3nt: TGCAGTGCTAGTGCCGGGGGAGGCCCCCAGCATTTT; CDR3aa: CSASAGGGPQHF
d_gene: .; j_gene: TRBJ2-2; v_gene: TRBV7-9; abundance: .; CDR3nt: TGTGCCAGCAGCCGGCTCCAAGCTGCCACCGGGGAGCTGTTTTTT; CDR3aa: CASSRLQAATGELFF
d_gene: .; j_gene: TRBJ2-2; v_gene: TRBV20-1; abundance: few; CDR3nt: TGCAGTGCTGGGGGACCACAGAAGAACACCGGGGAGCTGTTTTTT; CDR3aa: CSAGGPQKNTGELFF
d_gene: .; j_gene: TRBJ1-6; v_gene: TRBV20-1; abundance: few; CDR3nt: TGCAGTGCGCGGAGCTCCTATAATTCACCCCTCCACTTT; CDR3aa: CSARSSYNSPLHF
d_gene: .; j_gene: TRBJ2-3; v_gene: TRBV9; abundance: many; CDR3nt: TGTGCCAGCAGCGTAGGGGTGGGCACAGATACGCAGTATTTT; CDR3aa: CASSVGVGTDTQYF
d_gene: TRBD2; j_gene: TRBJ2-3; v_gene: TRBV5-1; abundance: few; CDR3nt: TGCGCCAGCAGCTTGCCCCGGGGGGGTTTCGATACGCAGTATTTT; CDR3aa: CASSLPRGGFDTQYF
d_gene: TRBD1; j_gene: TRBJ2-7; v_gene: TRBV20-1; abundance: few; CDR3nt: TGCAGTGCTAGAGATTCGCAGGGGGCGGCCTACGAGCAGTACTTC; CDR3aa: CSARDSQGAAYEQYF